A selection of T cell receptor beta chains follows, all from one sample in a study of OX40 agonist ivuxolimab in advanced cancers. Clones were sequenced by immunoSEQ multiplex PCR, and TCRdb holds only the in-frame ones, with some missing. The repertoire has about 60,000 clones, roughly 89% of them found once; the top ten carry 13% to 15%. Sequencing used CD4+ or CD8+ T cells sorted from blood, obtained in a trial of the OX40 agonist ivuxolimab. The receptor set was obtained from an adult with an advanced solid tumor such as melanoma, head and neck, liver or kidney cancer. The CDR3 runs from the conserved cysteine through the conserved F or W. Fields, in order: J gene, V gene, CDR3 protein.

>TRBJ2-5|TRBV15
CATSAQGETQYF
>TRBJ1-4|TRBV4-3
CASSQGWGTEKLFF
>TRBJ2-1|TRBV18
CASSPRGEAREQFF
>TRBJ1-3|TRBV7-9
CASSLGTSGNTIYF
>TRBJ2-7|TRBV28
CASSPTGLGEQYF
>TRBJ2-5|TRBV30
CAWGGPDRQETQYF
>TRBJ2-5|TRBV7-9
CASSNPHRGRPGQETQYF
>TRBJ1-3|TRBV19
CASNPTGTGNTIYF
>TRBJ2-1|TRBV5-1
CASSGLAGGEGEQFF
>TRBJ2-1|TRBV28
CASSFSGSVSYNEQFF
>TRBJ2-2|TRBV11-2
CASSGGQGANTGELFF
>TRBJ2-5|TRBV11-3
CASSLHSQETQYF
>TRBJ1-1|TRBV7-2
CASSFRAGRNTEAFF
>TRBJ1-4|TRBV4-2
CASSQETSPGKLFF
>TRBJ2-1|TRBV6-6
CASSIEFGNEQFF
>TRBJ2-5|TRBV5-1
CASSLGLGETQYF
>TRBJ2-7|TRBV6-5
CASSLGTYYEQYF
>TRBJ2-1|TRBV5-4
CASSSPRIPYNEQFF
>TRBJ2-7|TRBV7-2
CASSTGRLSYEQYF
>TRBJ1-1|TRBV7-9
CASSNPGQGLGRNTEAFF
>TRBJ1-2|TRBV6-1
CASSGTGVAYGYTF
>TRBJ2-1|TRBV28
CASRRSSNEQFF
>TRBJ2-7|TRBV28
CASRRSRAGGPSQYF
>TRBJ2-1|TRBV5-5
CASSLTGTGVNEQFF
>TRBJ2-7|TRBV4-3
CASSQDLAYEQYF
>TRBJ1-1|TRBV30
CAWSGGSGTEAFF
>TRBJ2-1|TRBV10-3
CAISDSPPDITSRVHNEQFF
>TRBJ1-3|TRBV6-5
CASSRMESGNTIYF
>TRBJ2-7|TRBV6-5
CASSSSGTGSYEQYF
>TRBJ2-1|TRBV28
CASSFLTGGSYNEQFF
>TRBJ1-5|TRBV7-2
CASSLDRYTNQPQHF
>TRBJ2-7|TRBV14
CASSQDLGAPQQYF
>TRBJ2-1|TRBV5-1
CASSLSPGEEQFF
>TRBJ1-1|TRBV5-6
CASTQTGGTEAFF
>TRBJ1-3|TRBV5-8
CASRYRSSGNTIYF
>TRBJ2-7|TRBV5-1
CASSSLAGAYEQYF
>TRBJ2-7|TRBV25-1
CASLGTASSYEQYF
>TRBJ2-4|TRBV4-3
CASSQRAGQNIQYF
>TRBJ2-2|TRBV5-1
CASSPRFAGELFF
>TRBJ1-4|TRBV29-1
CSVRSGRNEKLFF
>TRBJ1-6|TRBV6-1
CASSEDGGSPLHF
>TRBJ2-3|TRBV5-1
CASRPGLALATDTQYF
>TRBJ1-1|TRBV10-3
CTISEYREAFF
>TRBJ1-4|TRBV7-9
CASTPGGDYEKLFF
>TRBJ1-5|TRBV20-1
CSAQGGQPQHF
>TRBJ1-5|TRBV28
CASSLGTGSQPQHF
>TRBJ2-7|TRBV15
CATSRGTILDEQYF
>TRBJ2-7|TRBV7-2
CASSFDHYEQYF
>TRBJ1-5|TRBV5-1
CASSLDGQPQHF
>TRBJ2-7|TRBV6-6
CASSYSLGDWSYEQYF
>TRBJ2-7|TRBV5-1
CASSFEFGGYEQYF
>TRBJ1-4|TRBV11-3
CASSFRGSGKLFF
>TRBJ2-1|TRBV9
CASSVVLAGRDEQFF
>TRBJ2-1|TRBV9
CASSVSAGDKNEQFF
>TRBJ2-1|TRBV7-2
CASSPGGGFEGEQFF